These T cell receptor beta chains were read from a single sample in a study of identifying expanded T cells in peripheral blood. Sequencing used immunoSEQ multiplex PCR; TCRdb keeps in-frame clones, though not all of them. The top ten hold around 18% of the sample, which has about 76,000 clones, 84% seen once. The sample consisted of blood. The receptor source for this set is a person between 18 and 75 years old in good health. Both conserved end residues are part of each CDR3. A D gene is named only where the DNA matches it firmly. Not every row has a clone size; where given, it reads once, few, many or a size class.

v_gene	abundance	j_gene	d_gene	CDR3nt	CDR3aa
TRBV15	.	TRBJ2-7	TRBD1	TGTGCCACCAGCAGGGGACAGGCAAATTCCCCGATCTACGAGCAGTACTTC	CATSRGQANSPIYEQYF
TRBV6-6	.	TRBJ2-5	.	TGTGCCAGCGGTCGGGAGACCCAGTACTTC	CASGRETQYF
TRBV7-2	.	TRBJ2-3	TRBD1	TGTGCCAGCAGCCCCAGGGGGACGCAGTATTTT	CASSPRGTQYF
TRBV5-8	.	TRBJ2-7	.	TGTGCCAGCAGACTTGGCGTCTACGAGCAGTACTTC	CASRLGVYEQYF
TRBV18	.	TRBJ1-1	.	TGTGCCAGCTCACCACCGGTCGAGAGGCGGACTGAAGCTTTCTTT	CASSPPVERRTEAFF
TRBV9	.	TRBJ1-1	TRBD1	TGTGCCAGCAGCGCTTTTGGGGACAGGCTTAACACTGAAGCTTTCTTT	CASSAFGDRLNTEAFF
TRBV18	once	TRBJ2-7	.	TGTGCCAGCTCACCAGGGGCCGGAGAGGGCGAGCAGTACTTC	CASSPGAGEGEQYF
TRBV25-1	.	TRBJ2-3	TRBD2	TGTGCCAGCAGTACTCAGCGGGAGGGCACAGATACGCAGTATTTT	CASSTQREGTDTQYF
TRBV7-9	.	TRBJ2-2	TRBD1	TGTGCCAGCAGCTTAAGGGGGCGCGTCGCCGGGGAGCTGTTTTTT	CASSLRGRVAGELFF
TRBV11-3	.	TRBJ2-5	TRBD2	TGTGCCAGCAGCTTAGCGGGAGGCCCTCAAGAGACCCAGTACTTC	CASSLAGGPQETQYF
TRBV5-6	.	TRBJ2-7	.	TGTGCCAGCAGCTTGGGACGGGAAGCCTCCTACGAGCAGTACTTC	CASSLGREASYEQYF
TRBV6-5	.	TRBJ2-7	.	TGTGCCAGCAGTTATAGTAGTACCTACGAGCAGTACTTC	CASSYSSTYEQYF
TRBV2	.	TRBJ2-1	.	TGTGCCAGCAGTGAATATATTCGGTACGAGCAGTTCTTC	CASSEYIRYEQFF
TRBV6-1	.	TRBJ1-4	.	TGTGCCAGCAGTGCCGATGTGGGGGCAACTAATGAAAAACTGTTTTTT	CASSADVGATNEKLFF
TRBV5-1	.	TRBJ2-7	.	TGCGCCAGCACCGTAGATCCGGGACGCACCTACGAGCAGTACTTC	CASTVDPGRTYEQYF
TRBV9	.	TRBJ1-4	TRBD1	TGTGCCAGCAGCGCAACCGGGACAGTTAATGAAAAACTGTTTTTT	CASSATGTVNEKLFF
TRBV4-1	.	TRBJ2-1	.	TGCGCCAGCAGTCAACCGTCTGAGCAAGAGCAGTTCTTC	CASSQPSEQEQFF
TRBV7-9	.	TRBJ2-7	.	TGTGCCAGCAGAGAGACCGGGACTCTGAGCTCCTACGAGCAGTACTTC	CASRETGTLSSYEQYF
TRBV19	once	TRBJ2-7	.	TGTGCCAGTAAGCCGGGAGAGGACGGTATCTACGAGCAGTACTTC	CASKPGEDGIYEQYF
TRBV10-3	.	TRBJ2-3	.	TGTGCCATCAGTGGGAATGGCATCACAGATACGCAGTATTTT	CAISGNGITDTQYF
TRBV7-2	once	TRBJ1-3	TRBD1	TGTGCCAGCAGTTCACTCGGACAGGGCGGAAACACCATATATTTT	CASSSLGQGGNTIYF
TRBV11-1	.	TRBJ1-1	TRBD1	TGTGCCAGCAGCCGTCTTGGACAGGGCGGGCACGGGGCTTTCTTT	CASSRLGQGGHGAFF
TRBV7-2	once	TRBJ2-1	TRBD2	TGTGCCAGCAGCTTATCCCCGACTAGCGGGAACAATGAGCAGTTCTTC	CASSLSPTSGNNEQFF
TRBV7-3	.	TRBJ2-5	.	TGTGCCAGCAGCTTAGGTCCCGGAGAGACCCAGTACTTC	CASSLGPGETQYF
TRBV6-5	.	TRBJ2-3	.	TGTGCCAGCGCCAGGGCGGATACGCAGTATTTT	CASARADTQYF
TRBV10-3	.	TRBJ1-4	TRBD1	TGTGTCAGGGGGGCAACTAATGAAAAACTGTTTTTT	CVRGATNEKLFF
TRBV5-4	.	TRBJ1-2	TRBD1	TGTGCCAGCAGCCTCGACAGGGGAAACAACTATGGCTACACCTTC	CASSLDRGNNYGYTF
TRBV9	few	TRBJ2-7	.	TGTGCCAGCAGCGTAGACCCCCTTCCGTCGGACGAGCAGTACTTC	CASSVDPLPSDEQYF
TRBV10-3	.	TRBJ2-5	.	TGTGCCATCAGTGAGTCCGGCCTGGGAGAGACCCAGTACTTC	CAISESGLGETQYF
TRBV6-1	.	TRBJ2-7	.	TGTGCCAGCAGTGAAGTCCAGTTCGCTTACGAGCAGTACTTC	CASSEVQFAYEQYF
TRBV5-6	few	TRBJ2-3	.	TGTGCCAGCAGCCAACGGGACAACACAGATACGCAGTATTTT	CASSQRDNTDTQYF
TRBV28	.	TRBJ2-1	TRBD2	TGTGCCAGCAGTTTTATGGGGTCGTGGCGGGAGGGCTCCTACAATGAGCAGTTCTTC	CASSFMGSWREGSYNEQFF
TRBV28	.	TRBJ1-2	.	TGTGCCAGCAGCTTCTTCTGGGATGCCTACACCTTC	CASSFFWDAYTF
TRBV11-1	.	TRBJ2-3	TRBD2	TGTGCCAGCAGCCAGCGCGGTAGCGGGGACGGAGGGGATACGCAGTATTTT	CASSQRGSGDGGDTQYF
TRBV6-6	.	TRBJ1-1	.	TGTGCCAGCAGCTTCGGAGGGGGGACTGAAGCTTTCTTT	CASSFGGGTEAFF
TRBV2	.	TRBJ2-2	TRBD2	TGTGCCAGCAGTTTAGCGGGAGTCGACACCGGGGAGCTGTTTTTT	CASSLAGVDTGELFF
TRBV7-9	.	TRBJ2-4	.	TGTGCCAGCAGCTTCGACGGACTAGCCAAAAACATTCAGTACTTC	CASSFDGLAKNIQYF
TRBV7-2	once	TRBJ2-3	TRBD2	TGTGCCAGCAGCCGTAGCGGGAGGGCAGGAGATACGCAGTATTTT	CASSRSGRAGDTQYF
TRBV19	once	TRBJ2-7	TRBD2	TGTGCCAGTAGTATAGGGGAGCGGGAGGTATCGTTGGACGAGCAGTACTTC	CASSIGEREVSLDEQYF
TRBV5-6	.	TRBJ1-1	.	TGTGCCAGCAGCTGGGTGGTCCCGGGGACTGAAGCTTTCTTT	CASSWVVPGTEAFF
TRBV28	.	TRBJ1-2	.	TGTGCCAGCAGTTTTAACCTCGGCTATGGCTACACCTTC	CASSFNLGYGYTF
TRBV11-3	.	TRBJ2-7	.	TGTGCCAGCAGCTTAGGGGCGGGGAGCTCCTACGAGCAGTACTTC	CASSLGAGSSYEQYF
TRBV10-3	once	TRBJ2-2	TRBD2	TGTGCCATCAGTGGACGGCGGGAGGGCACCGGGGAGCTGTTTTTT	CAISGRREGTGELFF
TRBV7-9	.	TRBJ2-7	.	TGTGCCAGCAGCTTAGAAGGGCAGGGGATCTACGAGCAGTACTTC	CASSLEGQGIYEQYF
TRBV11-3	.	TRBJ2-1	.	TGTGCCAGCAGCTTAGGAGCGTACAATGAGCAGTTCTTC	CASSLGAYNEQFF
TRBV30	once	TRBJ2-4	.	TGTGCCTGGAGTGTAGGGCTAGCCAAAAACATTCAGTACTTC	CAWSVGLAKNIQYF
TRBV20-1	.	TRBJ1-1	.	TGCAGTGCCAGAGAGAACACTGAAGCTTTCTTT	CSARENTEAFF
TRBV7-3	.	TRBJ2-1	TRBD2	TGTGCCAGCAGCCCCGGACTAGCGGGAGGGCCTTACAATGAGCAGTTCTTC	CASSPGLAGGPYNEQFF
TRBV30	.	TRBJ2-1	TRBD1	TGTGCCTGGAGCCTGGACAGGGCTCTCAATGAGCAGTTCTTC	CAWSLDRALNEQFF